This T cell receptor beta chain emerged from a study of Ad26.COV2.S vaccination and SARS-CoV-2 variants. Clones were read by immunoSEQ multiplex PCR, and TCRdb kept only the in-frame ones, dropping some. The sample has about 180,000 clones, 70% to 90% seen once. Concerning this clone itself: Its antigen remains unidentified.

Study outcomes and limitations: Responses of T cells in total may have been underestimated by the TCR breadth and depth analyses. Vaccine recipients surpassed placebo recipients in spike-specific TCR breadth.

CDR1 is SGHRS and CDR2 is YFSETQ in the germline V gene. CDR3 length: 12 amino acids. Trimming stripped 8 bases from V and 7 bases from J, with 12 bases between. The starting material was peripheral blood, obtained after recovery from COVID-19. This receptor was obtained from a human donor who had recovered from COVID-19. The chain carries TRBV5-1 and TRBJ1-4; D gene uncertain. The CDR3 region is CARPREGEKLFF. The CDR3 DNA reads TGCGCCAGACCCCGGGAGGGTGAAAAACTGTTTTTT.